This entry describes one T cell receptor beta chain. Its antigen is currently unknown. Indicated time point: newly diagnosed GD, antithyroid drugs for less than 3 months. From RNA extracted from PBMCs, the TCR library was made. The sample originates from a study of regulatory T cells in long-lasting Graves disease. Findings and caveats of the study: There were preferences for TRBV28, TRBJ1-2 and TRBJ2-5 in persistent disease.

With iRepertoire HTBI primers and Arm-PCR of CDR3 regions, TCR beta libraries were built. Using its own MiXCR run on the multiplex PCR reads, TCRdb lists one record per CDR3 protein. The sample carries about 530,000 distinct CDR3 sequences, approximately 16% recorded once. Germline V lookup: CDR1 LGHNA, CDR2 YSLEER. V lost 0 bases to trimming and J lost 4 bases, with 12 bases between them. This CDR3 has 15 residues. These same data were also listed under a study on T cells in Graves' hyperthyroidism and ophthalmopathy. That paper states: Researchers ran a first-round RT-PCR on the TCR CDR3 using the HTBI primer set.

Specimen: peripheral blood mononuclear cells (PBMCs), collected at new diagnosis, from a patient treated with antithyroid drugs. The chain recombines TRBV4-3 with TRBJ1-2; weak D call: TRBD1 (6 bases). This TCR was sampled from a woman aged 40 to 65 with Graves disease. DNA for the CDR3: TGCGCCAGCAGCCAAGAGGACAGAAGCAGCTATGGCTACACCTTC. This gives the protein CASSQEDRSSYGYTF.